This entry lists 7 T cell receptor beta chains sequenced from one sample in a study of blood T cell repertoires in COVID-19. Clones were read by immunoSEQ multiplex PCR, and TCRdb kept only the in-frame ones, dropping some. Of some 67,000 clones in the sample, over 75% were seen once. Sequences were obtained from peripheral blood. The receptors come from a woman aged 18-35 years with acute or convalescent COVID-19.

The V call is TRBV4-1, the J call TRBJ1-3; no firm D call. The CDR3 covers 15 residues. V shed 0 bases and J shed 2 bases, with 8 bases lying between them. Germline assignment: CDR1 MGHRA and CDR2 YSYEKL. CDR3 sequence reads: CASSQDFGTGNTIYF. CDR3 DNA sequence: TGCGCCAGCAGCCAAGATTTCGGGACTGGAAACACCATATATTTT.

This rearrangement joins TRBV20-1 to TRBJ2-7; 9 bases are a match to TRBD1. The ends lost 6 bases at V and 0 bases at J; junction bases unmatched: 9. Germline lookup yields CDR1 DFQATT and CDR2 SNEGSKA (reference sequence). The CDR3 covers 15 residues. CDR3: CSASYPGQGSYEQYF. The CDR3 nucleotides are TGCAGTGCAAGTTACCCGGGACAGGGCTCCTACGAGCAGTACTTC.

A single count supports this clone. The rearrangement links TRBV7-9 to TRBJ2-7; weak D call: TRBD1 (6 bases). The germline V gene encodes CDR1 SEHNR and CDR2 FQNEAQ (reference sequence). Trimming removed 2 bases from V and 3 bases from J, with 14 bases in between. The CDR3 has 15 amino acids. As DNA, the CDR3 is TGTGCCAGCAGCTTACGCGTGGACAGCATCTACGAGCAGTACTTC. Amino acids: CASSLRVDSIYEQYF. Filled out from reference TRBV7-9 and TRBJ2-7, the complete variable domain reads DTGVSQNPRHKITKRGQNVTFRCDPISEHNRLYWYRQTLGQGPEFLTYFQNEAQLEKSRLLSDRFSAERPKGSFSTLEIQRTEQGDSAMYLCASSLRVDSIYEQYFGPGTRLTVT.

The chain carries TRBV2 and TRBJ1-5, with TRBD1 matching 8 bases. Germline assignment: CDR1 SNHLY and CDR2 FYNNEI. The V gene end was trimmed by 6 bases and the J gene end by 4 bases; junction bases not matched to a gene: 8. This CDR3 is 15 amino acids long. DNA for the CDR3: TGTGCCAGCAGAGTGGACAGGGAGGGGAATCAGCCCCAGCATTTT. Its protein is CASRVDREGNQPQHF.

The chain employs TRBV6-5 and TRBJ1-5; D call uncertain. Trimming took 2 bases from V and 6 from J, leaving 14 bases between them. Germline-derived CDR1 and CDR2 are MNHEY and SVGAGI. CDR3 length equals 15 residues. The CDR3 DNA reads TGTGCCAGCAGTTACCTCGTGGGAGCGGGTCAGCCCCAGCATTTT. Residues: CASSYLVGAGQPQHF.

The V call is TRBV5-6, the J call TRBJ1-2, with TRBD1 identical over 7 bases. With V trimmed by 4 bases and J by 5 bases, 2 bases remained unmatched. CDR3 length: 12 amino acids. CDR1 and CDR2 (germline): SGHDT, YYEEEE. The CDR3 reads CASSPGQYGYTF. As DNA, the CDR3 is TGTGCCAGCAGCCCGGGACAGTATGGCTACACCTTC.

About this clone itself: In the same sample, other DNA sequences code for this CDR3. This rearrangement joins TRBV5-1 to TRBJ2-5, with 8 nucleotides matching TRBD1. V gave up 5 bases and J gave up 5 bases; unmatched junction bases: 8. Germline CDR1 SGHRS, CDR2 YFSETQ. The length of the CDR3 is 14 residues. CDR3 DNA: TGCGCCAGCAGACCTGACAGGGGCCGTGAGACCCAGTACTTC. It encodes CASRPDRGRETQYF.